This record looks at one T cell receptor (beta chain) sequence and its context. Germline V gives CDR1 SGDLS, CDR2 YYNGEE. Trimming removed 3 bases from V and 1 base from J; junction bases left unmatched: 12. The length of the CDR3 is 19 residues. The repertoire was sequenced with immunoSEQ multiplex PCR; TCRdb's copy has only in-frame clones and lacks some. Altogether 100,000 or so clones are present, about 90% being singletons, with the ten largest covering around 2.1%. This record belongs to a study of T cell changes during pregnancy in multiple sclerosis. The chain carries TRBV9 and TRBJ2-7; TRBD2 aligns across 14 bases. The source material was peripheral blood, sampled after pregnancy. The receptor was isolated from a female donor with multiple sclerosis, enrolled in a pregnancy study. In nucleotides, the CDR3 is TGTGCCAGCAGCGCCGGGGGACTAGCGGGAGTCCCTCGGTCCTACGAGCAGTACTTC. Translation gives CASSAGGLAGVPRSYEQYF. Together with reference TRBV9 and TRBJ2-7, the CDR3 gives the full variable domain: DSGVTQTPKHLITATGQRVTLRCSPRSGDLSVYWYQQSLDQGLQFLIQYYNGEERAKGNILERFSAQQFPDLHSELNLSSLELGDSALYFCASSAGGLAGVPRSYEQYFGPGTRLTVT.